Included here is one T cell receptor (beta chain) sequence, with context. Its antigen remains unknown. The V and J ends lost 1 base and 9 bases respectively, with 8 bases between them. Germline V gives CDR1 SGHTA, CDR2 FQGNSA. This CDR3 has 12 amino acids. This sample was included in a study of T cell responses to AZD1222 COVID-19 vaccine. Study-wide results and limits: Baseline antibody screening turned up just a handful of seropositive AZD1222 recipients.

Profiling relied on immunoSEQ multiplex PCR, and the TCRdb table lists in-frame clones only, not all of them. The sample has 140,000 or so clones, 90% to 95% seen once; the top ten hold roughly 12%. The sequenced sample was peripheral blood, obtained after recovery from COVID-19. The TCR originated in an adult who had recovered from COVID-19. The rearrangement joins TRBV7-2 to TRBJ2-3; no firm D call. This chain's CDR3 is CASSLGRGTQYF. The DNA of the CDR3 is TGTGCCAGCAGCTTAGGGAGAGGCACGCAGTATTTT.